A single sample gave rise to the 10 T cell receptor delta chains below, sequenced in a study of γδ T cells in repeated Plasmodium falciparum infection (dated by TCRdb to about 2021). Library preparation employed multiplex PCR. Sequencing was carried out with an Illumina MiSeq. With CATT, TCRdb called clones again from the public reads; duplicate DNA rows were later joined. The sample yields 70,000 to 95,000 delta-chain clones; 1.4% were counted once. The ten biggest clones cover roughly 8.1% of the sample. Vgamma9/Vdelta2+ and Vdelta2-negative gammadelta T cell populations were flow-sorted from peripheral blood mononuclear cells for bulk TCR repertoire analysis. The sample consisted of gamma-delta T cells from blood. All receptors derive from a pool of human donors (malaria-infected and uninfected, not separated).

This clone was detected many times. This may stem from a read error, because a much larger clone lies one nucleotide away. CDR3 region: CALGEPAKSRMNWGISYADKLIF. The DNA of the CDR3 is TGTGCTCTTGGGGAGCCGGCTAAGAGCAGAATGAACTGGGGGATATCGTACGCCGATAAACTCATCTTT. The chain links TRDV1 to TRDJ1; 11 nucleotides agree with TRDD3. The CDR3 has 23 residues. CDR1 and CDR2 (germline): TSWWSYY, QGS. With V trimmed by 3 bases and J by 3 bases, 27 bases remained unmatched.

As concerns this clone: With only one base between it and a far larger clone, this is likely a read error. The sample has other DNA sequences that encode this CDR3 too. This chain joins TRDV1 and TRDJ1, with 7 bases fitting TRDD3. The J gene comes from matching the DNA to germline here; TCRdb lacks it. Germline V gene sequence: CDR1 TSWWSYY, CDR2 QGS. This CDR3 region has 24 residues. Trimming took 3 bases from V and 0 from J; bases not matched to a gene: 31. The chain's CDR3 is CALGELGEPPPRSSGGCYTDKLIF. CDR3 sequence (DNA): TGTGCTCTTGGGGAGCTCGGGGAGCCCCCACCGAGATCCTCCGGGGGATGTTACACCGATAAACTCATCTTT.

With regard to this clone: TCRdb lists the protein of a much larger clone for this DNA, which differs at residue 9, so this is likely a read error; the protein given here is translated from the DNA itself. This chain links TRDV1 with TRDJ1; D possibly uses TRDD2 or TRDD3 (8 bases each). Trimming removed 2 bases at V and 3 bases at J, with 25 bases between. Germline CDR1 and CDR2: TSWWSYY and QGS. The CDR3 loop spans 19 amino acids. The CDR3 bases are TGTGCTCTTGGGGAAGGCCTTCCTATGTACTGGGGGGAGGCCGATAAACTCATCTTT. It codes for CALGEGLPMYWGEADKLIF.

This clone was recorded a few times. The TCRdb record carries a much larger clone's protein, which differs from this DNA's translation at residue 6; a read error is the likely cause, and the protein listed here is the DNA translation. V usage is TRDV2 and J usage is TRDJ3; 9 bases align to TRDD3. TCRdb supplies no J gene; here it was assigned by aligning the nucleotide sequence to germline. From germline, CDR1 is GEAIGNYY and CDR2 EKD. The CDR3 covers 25 residues. V was clipped by 2 bases and J by 0 bases; unmatched bases: 25. The CDR3 coding sequence is TGTGCCTGTGACAAAGGGACTGGGGATACGACCCGAAACGATTCATCCTCCTGGGACACCCGACAGATGTTTTTC. Amino acids: CACDKGTGDTTRNDSSSWDTRQMFF.

About this clone itself: The protein TCRdb lists belongs to a much larger clone and differs from this DNA's translation at residue 16, which points to a read error; the protein shown is made from the DNA. The rearrangement joins TRDV1 to TRDJ1, with 10 bases aligning to TRDD3. No J segment appears in TCRdb, so it was assigned here by matching the sequence to germline. V lost 0 bases to trimming and J lost 0 bases; unmatched junction nucleotides: 19. The CDR3 is 22 residues long. Looked up from germline, CDR1 is TSWWSYY and CDR2 is QGS. CDR3 sequence: CALGELGPLKVLGDPDTDKLIF. The CDR3 region has the DNA TGTGCTCTTGGGGAACTTGGCCCTCTCAAAGTACTGGGGGATCCGGACACCGATAAACTCATCTTT.

This clone appeared a few times. The mismatch at residue 5 between this DNA's translation and the TCRdb protein of a much larger clone likely reflects a read error; the protein shown is translated from the DNA. This chain connects TRDV1 to TRDJ3; 11 bases map to TRDD3. The J gene is not listed in TCRdb, so it was assigned here from a DNA match to germline. V lost 4 bases and J lost 0; bases outside the gene matches: 17. The CDR3 is 23 residues long. Germline loops: CDR1 TSWWSYY, CDR2 QGS. CDR3 in DNA: TGTGCTCTTGGGGGACGTTTTCTTTACTGGGGGATAATCACCTCCTGGGACACCCGACAGATGTTTTTC. Its translation is CALGGRFLYWGIITSWDTRQMFF.

The table lists this clone with many counts. TCRdb pairs this DNA with a much larger clone's protein that differs at residue 6, likely a read error; the protein shown was translated from the DNA. The V call is TRDV3, the J call TRDJ1; TRDD3 might be the D (5 bases). No J segment appears in TCRdb, so it was assigned here by matching the sequence to germline. Per germline, CDR1 TVYSNPD and CDR2 GDNSRS (reference sequence). V lost 0 bases and J lost 0, with 20 bases in between. This CDR3 contains 17 residues. CDR3 in amino acids: CAFSWGLRVWYTDKLIF. The DNA of the CDR3 is TGTGCCTTTAGTTGGGGTCTTCGGGTCTGGTACACCGATAAACTCATCTTT.

As concerns this clone: For this DNA, TCRdb reports the protein of a much larger clone, which diverges at residue 6, most likely from a read error; the protein presented here is translated directly from the DNA. This chain uses TRDV2 with TRDJ1; 13 positions agree with TRDD3. Here the J gene came from matching the DNA to germline, since TCRdb omits it. CDR3 length equals 16 residues. In germline, CDR1 is GEAIGNYY, CDR2 EKD. The V gene end was trimmed by 3 bases and the J gene end by 3 bases; junction bases not matched to a gene: 6. CDR3 in DNA: TGTGCCTGTGACTCCCTTACTGGGGGATACGCCGATAAACTCATCTTT. As protein: CACDSLTGGYADKLIF.

As for this clone: TCRdb's listed protein matches a much larger clone and diverges from this DNA's translation at residue 18, likely through a read error; the protein shown comes from the DNA. No J gene call was made, and the V gene is TRDV2; TRDD3, the table's D call, was not compared with the DNA. Germline CDR1 is GEAIGNYY and CDR2 is EKD. The CDR3 is 20 residues long. The CDR3, as DNA: TGTGCCTGTGACGGACTGGGGGATACGCGTTTCCCCTGGGACACCCGACAGGTGTTTTTC. It specifies CACDGLGDTRFPWDTRQVFF.

Worth noting for this clone: A far larger clone is off by one base, so a read error is likely. Different DNA sequences within this sample yield the same CDR3. This chain links TRDV2 with TRDJ1; TRDD2 or TRDD3 may be the D gene (5 bases each). TCRdb offers no J gene call, so here the DNA was matched to germline to obtain one. With 2 bases removed from V and 3 bases from J, the gap between germline ends came to 15 bases. The germline V gene has CDR1 GEAIGNYY and CDR2 EKD. The CDR3 has 15 amino acids. The CDR3 DNA sequence: TGTGCCTGTGACATCCTAGGGGAGGAAGCCGATAAACTCATCTTT. This sequence encodes CACDILGEEADKLIF.